This passage covers 20 T cell receptor beta chains from one sample sequenced in a study of somatic mutations in cytotoxic T cells in rheumatoid arthritis. Sequenced by immunoSEQ multiplex PCR; TCRdb stores in-frame clones only, minus some. The sample carries about 18,000 clones, 74% recorded once. Sequencing used CD8+ T cells sorted from blood. The receptors were gathered from a man aged 60-69 years in good health.

The rearrangement joins TRBV29-1 to TRBJ2-3; possible D gene TRBD1, 5 bases. V was cut by 5 bases and J by 5 bases, with 20 bases left in between. Germline-derived CDR1 and CDR2 are SQVTM and ANQGSEA. CDR3 length equals 15 residues. CDR3 protein: CSVRAQGKLIDTQYF. CDR3 nucleotides: TGCAGCGTTCGGGCCCAGGGAAAATTGATAGATACGCAGTATTTT.

This clone was observed a single time. The V call is TRBV11-2, the J call TRBJ1-1; TRBD1 matches at 7 bases. V lost 1 base to trimming and J lost 4 bases; unmatched junction nucleotides: 3. This CDR3 is 14 amino acids long. Germline V gene data show CDR1 as SGHAT and CDR2 as FQNNGV. CDR3 DNA: TGTGCCAGCAGCTTAGCCAGGGGGATCACTGAAGCTTTCTTT. Translated: CASSLARGITEAFF.

This clone was seen more than once but under ten times. This chain joins TRBV7-9 and TRBJ2-7; D uncertain. Germline lookup yields CDR1 SEHNR and CDR2 FQNEAQ (reference sequence). This CDR3 comprises 13 residues. The V end lost 0 bases, the J end lost 1 base, and 4 bases lay between the germline ends. The CDR3 DNA reads as TGTGCCAGCAGCTTAGCCGTGTCCTACGAGCAGTACTTC. Protein product: CASSLAVSYEQYF.

This rearrangement joins TRBV7-9 to TRBJ1-5; 9 bases align to TRBD1. This CDR3 is 17 amino acids long. The ends lost 1 base at V and 0 bases at J; junction bases unmatched: 4. The germline V gene encodes CDR1 SEHNR and CDR2 FQNEAQ (reference sequence). The CDR3 region is CASSLGTGDYSNQPQHF. The DNA for the CDR3 is TGTGCCAGCAGCTTAGGGACAGGGGATTATAGCAATCAGCCCCAGCATTTT.

This chain links TRBV5-6 with TRBJ2-2; 9 positions match TRBD2. CDR1 and CDR2 from the germline V gene are SGHDT and YYEEEE. The junction had 2 bases not matched to a gene; V was cut back by 4 bases and J by 1 base. The CDR3 is 15 amino acids. In DNA, the CDR3 is TGTGCCAGCAGCCGGACTAGCGAGAACACCGGGGAGCTGTTTTTT. Its protein product is CASSRTSENTGELFF.

The V call is TRBV27, the J call TRBJ2-1, with a weak D call TRBD2 (6 bases). The CDR3 is 13 amino acids. The germline gives CDR1 MNHEY, CDR2 SMNVEV (reference sequence). The V end lost 7 bases, the J end lost 7 bases, and 14 bases lay between the germline ends. CDR3 amino acids: CASTPGGGNEQFF. CDR3 in DNA: TGTGCCAGCACCCCAGGCGGAGGGAATGAGCAGTTCTTC.

The chain recombines TRBV27 with TRBJ1-2, with a weak D call TRBD1 (6 bases). Between the trimmed V and J ends, which lost 0 bases and 4 bases, there was a span of 12 bases. The CDR3 consists of 15 residues. CDR1 MNHEY and CDR2 SMNVEV come from the germline V gene (reference sequence). Here the CDR3 reads CASSLSRGRLYGYTF. CDR3 in DNA: TGTGCCAGCAGTTTATCCAGGGGAAGACTCTATGGCTACACCTTC.

The chain joins TRBV6-1 to TRBJ1-2, with 8 bases matching TRBD1. Trimming at V came to 5 bases and at J to 5 bases, leaving 7 bases not matched to a gene. Germline V CDR1 and CDR2: MNHNS, SASEGT. CDR3 length: 14 amino acids. The CDR3 coding sequence is TGTGCCAGCAGTAAACAGGGGGGGAAATATGGCTACACCTTC. Translating it yields CASSKQGGKYGYTF.

This chain joins TRBV4-3 and TRBJ2-3, with TRBD1 matching 9 bases. J gave up 1 base and V 0 bases, and 2 bases lay outside the gene matches. Per germline, CDR1 LGHNA and CDR2 YSLEER. The CDR3 contains 16 residues. The CDR3 reads CASSQEGQGGTDTQYF. CDR3 nucleotides: TGCGCCAGCAGCCAAGAGGGACAGGGTGGCACAGATACGCAGTATTTT.

V and J are TRBV6-6 and TRBJ2-1, with 10 bases lining up with TRBD1. V was clipped by 7 bases and J by 8 bases; unmatched bases: 8. Per germline, CDR1 MNHNY and CDR2 SVGAGI (reference sequence). This CDR3 region has 14 residues. The CDR3 sequence: CASTTRDRGHEQFF. CDR3 DNA: TGTGCCAGCACCACCCGGGACAGGGGTCATGAGCAGTTCTTC.

This clone was picked up a small number of times. The gene calls are TRBV18 and TRBJ2-5, with 10 bases fitting TRBD2. Germline V CDR1 and CDR2: KGHSH, LQKENI. This CDR3 spans 17 amino acids. Germline trimming cut 2 bases from V and 1 base from J; bases unmatched to any gene: 7. The CDR3 DNA follows: TGTGCCAGCTCACCAATGTACCAGCGGGAGGGCCAAGAGACCCAGTACTTC. This translates into CASSPMYQREGQETQYF.

The V gene is TRBV10-3, the J gene TRBJ1-2, with TRBD1 identical over 7 bases. The V gene end was trimmed by 7 bases and the J gene end by 0 bases; junction bases not matched to a gene: 11. The CDR3 covers 16 residues. From germline, CDR1 is ENHRY and CDR2 SYGVKD. The CDR3 sequence is CAITKTGQDSNYGYTF. Here the CDR3 DNA reads TGTGCCATCACTAAAACCGGACAGGATTCTAACTATGGCTACACCTTC.

The chain recombines TRBV4-1 with TRBJ2-1; TRBD1 aligns across 9 bases. The germline V gene has CDR1 MGHRA and CDR2 YSYEKL. J gave up 6 bases and V 3 bases, and 12 bases lay outside the gene matches. There are 17 residues in the CDR3. As DNA, the CDR3 is TGCGCCAGCAGCCAGGTCTTAGCCGGGACAGGGAGCAATGAGCAGTTCTTC. Translation gives CASSQVLAGTGSNEQFF.

This rearrangement joins TRBV4-2 to TRBJ2-7; possible D gene TRBD1, 5 bases. V lost 0 bases and J 4 bases, leaving 7 bases between the germline ends. The CDR3 is made up of 13 amino acids. Germline loops: CDR1 LGHNA, CDR2 YNFKEQ. CDR3 sequence (DNA): TGTGCCAGCAGCCAAGAGGGGCTTTACGAGCAGTACTTC. Amino acids: CASSQEGLYEQYF.

This clone was detected only once. The chain combines TRBV6-5 with TRBJ2-5; 7 nucleotides align to TRBD1. The V gene's germline CDR1 is MNHEY and CDR2 SVGAGI. The CDR3 runs to 13 residues. J gave up 4 bases and V 5 bases, and 4 bases lay outside the gene matches. The CDR3 reads CASSLTGSETQYF. DNA for the CDR3: TGTGCCAGCAGTCTGACAGGGTCAGAGACCCAGTACTTC.

This chain uses TRBV29-1 with TRBJ2-5; D perhaps matches TRBD2 (5 bases). CDR1 is SQVTM, CDR2 ANQGSEA, per germline. This CDR3 is built from 14 residues. Trimming took off 4 bases at V and 4 bases at J, with 16 bases between the two ends. This CDR3 is CSVVVARAGETQYF. The CDR3, as DNA: TGCAGCGTTGTTGTAGCGAGGGCGGGAGAGACCCAGTACTTC.

This chain joins TRBV7-3 and TRBJ2-3, with D perhaps TRBD2 (5 bases). V was cut by 3 bases and J by 0 bases, with 10 bases left in between. The CDR3 has 15 amino acids. Germline assignment: CDR1 SGHTA and CDR2 FQGTGA. The CDR3 nucleotides read TGTGCCAGCAGCTTCGGCGGGTCTAGCACAGATACGCAGTATTTT. It codes for CASSFGGSSTDTQYF.

The rearrangement links TRBV18 to TRBJ2-2; D is unclear. This CDR3 contains 15 residues. V shed 2 bases and J shed 1 base, with 8 bases lying between them. Germline V gives CDR1 KGHSH, CDR2 LQKENI. The chain's CDR3 is CASSPYAGNTGELFF. The CDR3, as DNA: TGTGCCAGCTCACCATACGCAGGGAACACCGGGGAGCTGTTTTTT.

The V gene is TRBV11-3, the J gene TRBJ1-1; no firm D call. The CDR3 consists of 12 residues. CDR1 and CDR2 from the germline V gene are SGHNT and YENEEA. V lost 5 bases and J 6 bases, leaving 10 bases between the germline ends. CDR3 amino acids: CASSESSSEAFF. The CDR3 DNA is TGTGCCAGCAGCGAAAGTAGCTCTGAAGCTTTCTTT.

There are a few counts of this clone. The chain employs TRBV4-1 and TRBJ2-1; TRBD2 matches 10 bases. The CDR3 has 14 residues. Germline V gene sequence: CDR1 MGHRA, CDR2 YSYEKL. J was trimmed by 8 bases and V by 1 base; bases with no gene match: 2. CDR3 bases: TGCGCCAGCAGCCAAGGGAGCGGGAGGGATGAGCAGTTCTTC. Translation: CASSQGSGRDEQFF.